The 8 T cell receptor beta chains reported below all come from one sample, sequenced in a study of cytomegalovirus exposure and HLA in healthy donors. PCR amplification relied on 60 Vbeta primers (plus 13 Jbeta primers). This table comes from immunoSEQ multiplex PCR, and its TCRdb copy is limited to in-frame clones, with some not included. This repertoire shows around 300,000 clones, about four fifths found once; its top ten account for about 2%. The sample comprised PBMCs. All receptors come from a woman aged 40 to 50 in good health and CMV-seropositive.

The chain has TRBV27 and TRBJ2-1; no firm D call. This CDR3 spans 14 amino acids. The V end lost 2 bases, the J end lost 0 bases, and 5 bases lay between the germline ends. The V gene's germline CDR1 is MNHEY and CDR2 SMNVEV (reference sequence). In nucleotides, the CDR3 is TGTGCCAGCAGTTTAGGTAGCTCCTACAATGAGCAGTTCTTC. Residues: CASSLGSSYNEQFF.

The rearrangement joins TRBV27 to TRBJ2-7, with 13 bases identical to TRBD2. Germline V CDR1 and CDR2: MNHEY, SMNVEV (reference sequence). The CDR3 is 16 amino acids. Trimming removed 4 bases from V and 4 bases from J; junction bases left unmatched: 7. The CDR3 sequence is CASSYGLAGVGYEQYF. CDR3 nucleotides: TGTGCCAGCAGTTACGGACTAGCGGGAGTCGGATACGAGCAGTACTTC.

The chain joins TRBV27 to TRBJ1-5; 11 nucleotides match TRBD1. Trimming cost V 5 bases and J 4 bases; bases outside gene matches: 4. The germline gives CDR1 MNHEY, CDR2 SMNVEV (reference sequence). The CDR3 extends over 15 amino acids. The CDR3 nucleotides are TGTGCCAGCAGTATCGGGACAGGGGGAAATCAGCCCCAGCATTTT. Translation: CASSIGTGGNQPQHF.

The chain links TRBV5-6 to TRBJ2-7; 9 positions agree with TRBD1. V trimming: 0 bases; J trimming: 2 bases; junction bases outside the gene matches: 0. The germline CDR1 and CDR2 sequences are SGHDT and YYEEEE. This CDR3 has 14 amino acids. The CDR3 spells CASSLGQGAYEQYF. The CDR3, as DNA: TGTGCCAGCAGCTTGGGACAGGGGGCCTACGAGCAGTACTTC.

The chain joins TRBV5-5 to TRBJ2-7; possibly TRBD2 for D (5 bases). The germline gives CDR1 SGHKS, CDR2 YYEKEE (reference sequence). This CDR3 comprises 12 residues. Trimming took off 4 bases at V and 5 bases at J, with 10 bases between the two ends. CDR3 protein: CASSMGSNEQYF. Written as DNA, the CDR3 is TGTGCCAGCAGCATGGGGAGTAACGAGCAGTACTTC.

The rearrangement joins TRBV5-1 to TRBJ1-6; 9 nucleotides align to TRBD1. The CDR3 spans 16 residues. Per germline, CDR1 SGHRS and CDR2 YFSETQ. The V segment lost 0 bases and the J segment 7 bases; nucleotides outside the gene matches: 5. The CDR3 loop reads CASSLVGTGQNSPLHF. The CDR3 region has the DNA TGCGCCAGCAGCTTGGTGGGGACAGGGCAGAATTCACCCCTCCACTTT.

The chain employs TRBV6-1 and TRBJ2-5, with TRBD2 as a possible D gene (6 bases). The germline V gene has CDR1 MNHNS and CDR2 SASEGT. Trimming took off 6 bases at V and 0 bases at J, with 11 bases between the two ends. The CDR3 runs to 14 residues. CDR3 sequence (DNA): TGTGCCAGCAGGGGGACTGTCTACCAAGAGACCCAGTACTTC. Translating it yields CASRGTVYQETQYF.

V is TRBV18 and J is TRBJ1-6, with 7 positions matching TRBD1. Germline V gene sequence: CDR1 KGHSH, CDR2 LQKENI. V lost 2 bases, J lost 8 bases, and 9 bases stayed unmatched. The CDR3 runs to 16 residues. CDR3 amino acids: CASSPSWGQQDSPLHF. Written as DNA, the CDR3 is TGTGCCAGCTCACCATCGTGGGGACAGCAAGATTCACCCCTCCACTTT. Combining the CDR3 with reference TRBV18 and TRBJ1-6 gives the whole variable domain NAGVMQNPRHLVRRRGQEARLRCSPMKGHSHVYWYRQLPEEGLKFMVYLQKENIIDESGMPKERFSAEFPKEGPSILRIQQVVRGDSAAYFCASSPSWGQQDSPLHFGNGTRLTVT.